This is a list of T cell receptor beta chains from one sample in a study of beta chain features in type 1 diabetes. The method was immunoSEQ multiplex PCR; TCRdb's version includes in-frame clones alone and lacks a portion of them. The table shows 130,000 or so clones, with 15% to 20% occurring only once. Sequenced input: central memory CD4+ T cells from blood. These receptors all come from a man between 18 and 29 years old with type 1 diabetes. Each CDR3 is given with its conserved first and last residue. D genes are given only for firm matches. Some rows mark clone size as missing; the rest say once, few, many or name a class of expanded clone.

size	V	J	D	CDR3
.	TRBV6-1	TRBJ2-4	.	CASSLRDDIQYF
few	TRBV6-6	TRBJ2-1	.	CASSYGLGGYNEQFF
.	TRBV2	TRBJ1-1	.	CASIPEAFF
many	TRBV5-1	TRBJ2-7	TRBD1	CASSLGTGETYEQYF
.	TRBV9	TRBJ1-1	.	CASSANQGNTEAFF
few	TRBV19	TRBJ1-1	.	CASSINSRPTEAFF
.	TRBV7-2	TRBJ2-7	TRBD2	CASSFVASGDEQYF
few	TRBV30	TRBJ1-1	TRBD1	CAWSHYQGGTEAFF
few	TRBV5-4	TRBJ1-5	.	CASSSGTENQPQHF
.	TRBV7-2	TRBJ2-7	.	CASSLPSQGNEQYF
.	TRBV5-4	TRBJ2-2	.	CASSSRDRATGELFF
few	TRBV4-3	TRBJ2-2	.	CASSQVPGNTGELFF
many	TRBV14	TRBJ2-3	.	CASSQGATDTQYF
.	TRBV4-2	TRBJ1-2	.	CASTAGEGNYGYTF
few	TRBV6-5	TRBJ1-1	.	CASINTANTEAFF
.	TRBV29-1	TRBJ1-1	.	CSGNSAWEAFF
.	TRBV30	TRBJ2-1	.	CACDWGMVNEQFF
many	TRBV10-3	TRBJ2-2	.	CAIRGIRGRIGELFF
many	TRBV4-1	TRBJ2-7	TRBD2	CASSQGSGSGYEQYF
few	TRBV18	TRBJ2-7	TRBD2	CASSRGLAGMEQYF
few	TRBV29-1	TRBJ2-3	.	CSVAGPNTGADTQYF
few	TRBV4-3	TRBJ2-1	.	CASSPTLDSYNEQFF
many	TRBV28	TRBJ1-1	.	CASSDLERTVSEAFF
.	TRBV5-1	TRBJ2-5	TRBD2	CASSRGTSALQETQYF
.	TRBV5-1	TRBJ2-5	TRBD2	CASSLGATSGRQRDF
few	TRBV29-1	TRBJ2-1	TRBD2	CSTIPAGRRDEQFF
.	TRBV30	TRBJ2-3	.	CAWSGKGVGTDTQYF
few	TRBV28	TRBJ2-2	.	CASSTTGRGTGELFF
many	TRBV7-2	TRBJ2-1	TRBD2	CASRRLAGGEQFF
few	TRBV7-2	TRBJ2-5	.	CASSSSYLETQYF
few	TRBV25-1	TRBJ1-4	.	CASSDPRGTNEKLFF
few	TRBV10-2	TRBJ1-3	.	CAGGASSGNTIYF
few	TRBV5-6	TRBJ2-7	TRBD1	CASSYLGTAYEQYF
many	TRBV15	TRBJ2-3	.	CATSEGGVTDTQYF
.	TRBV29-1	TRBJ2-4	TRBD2	CSVIGGGQAKNIQYF
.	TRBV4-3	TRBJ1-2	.	CASSQDLGAGYTF
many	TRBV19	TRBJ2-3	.	CASSNTDTQYF